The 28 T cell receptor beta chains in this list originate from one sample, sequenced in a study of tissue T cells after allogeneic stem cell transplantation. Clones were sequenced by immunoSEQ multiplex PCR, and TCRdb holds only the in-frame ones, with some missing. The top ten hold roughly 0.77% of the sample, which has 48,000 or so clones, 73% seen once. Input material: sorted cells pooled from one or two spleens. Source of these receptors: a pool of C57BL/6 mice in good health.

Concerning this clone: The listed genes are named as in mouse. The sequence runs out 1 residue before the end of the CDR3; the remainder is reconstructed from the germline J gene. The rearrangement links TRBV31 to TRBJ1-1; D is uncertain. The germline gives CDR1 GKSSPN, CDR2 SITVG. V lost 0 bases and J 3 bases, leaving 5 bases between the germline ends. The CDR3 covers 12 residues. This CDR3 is CAWSLGDTEVFF. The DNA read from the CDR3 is TGTGCCTGGAGTCTCGGGGACACAGAAGTCTTC. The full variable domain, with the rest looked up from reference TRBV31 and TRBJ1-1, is AQTIHQWPVAEIKAVGSPLSLGCTIKGKSSPNLYWYWQATGGTLQQLFYSITVGQVESVVQLNLSASRPKDDQFILSTEKLLLSHSGFYLCAWSLGDTEVFFGKGTRLTVV.

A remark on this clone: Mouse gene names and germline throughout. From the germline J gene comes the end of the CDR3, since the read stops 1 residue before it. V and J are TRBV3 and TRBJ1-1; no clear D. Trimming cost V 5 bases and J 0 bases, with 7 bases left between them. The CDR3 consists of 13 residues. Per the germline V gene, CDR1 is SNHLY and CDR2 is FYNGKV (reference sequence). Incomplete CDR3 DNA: TGTGCCAGCAGCCCCGACACAAACACAGAAGTCTTC. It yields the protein CASSPDTNTEVF. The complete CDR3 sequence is CASSPDTNTEVFF.

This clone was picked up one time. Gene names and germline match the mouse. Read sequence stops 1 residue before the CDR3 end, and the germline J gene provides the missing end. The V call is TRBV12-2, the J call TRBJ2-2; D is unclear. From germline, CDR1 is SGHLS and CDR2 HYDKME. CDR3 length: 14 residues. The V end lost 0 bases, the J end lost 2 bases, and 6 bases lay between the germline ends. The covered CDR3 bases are TGTGCCAGCTCTCTCGAACTTAACACCGGGCAGCTCTAC. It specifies CASSLELNTGQLY. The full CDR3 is CASSLELNTGQLYF.

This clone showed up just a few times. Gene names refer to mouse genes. The DNA read from the CDR3 is TGTGGTGCTAGAACAACAGGGGGCAGAAACTCCGACTACACC. Residues: CGARTTGGRNSDYT. The full CDR3 protein reads CGARTTGGRNSDYTF. The chain recombines TRBV20 with TRBJ1-2; 9 bases match TRBD1. The CDR3 extends 1 residue past the end of the read, so its final part is completed from the germline J gene. Germline V gene data show CDR1 as GFQATS and CDR2 as STVNSAI. The CDR3 length is 15 residues. The V and J ends lost 3 bases and 1 base, in that order; junction bases with no gene match: 6.

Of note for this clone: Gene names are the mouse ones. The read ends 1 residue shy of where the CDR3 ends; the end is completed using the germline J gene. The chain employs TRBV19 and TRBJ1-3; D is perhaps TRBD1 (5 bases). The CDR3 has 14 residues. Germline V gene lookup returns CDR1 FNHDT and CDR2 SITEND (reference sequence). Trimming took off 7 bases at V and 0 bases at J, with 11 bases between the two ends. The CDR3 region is CASALRGSGNTLYF. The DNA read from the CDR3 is TGTGCCAGCGCCCTTAGGGGTTCTGGAAATACGCTCTAT.

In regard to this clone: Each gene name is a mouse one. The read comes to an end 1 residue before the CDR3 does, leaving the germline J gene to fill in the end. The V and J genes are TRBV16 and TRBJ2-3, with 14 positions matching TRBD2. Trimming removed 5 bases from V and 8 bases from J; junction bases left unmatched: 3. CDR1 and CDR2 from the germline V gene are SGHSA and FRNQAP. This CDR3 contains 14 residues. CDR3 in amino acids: CASSAGLGGRTLYF. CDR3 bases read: TGTGCAAGCAGCGCGGGACTGGGGGGGCGAACGCTGTAT.

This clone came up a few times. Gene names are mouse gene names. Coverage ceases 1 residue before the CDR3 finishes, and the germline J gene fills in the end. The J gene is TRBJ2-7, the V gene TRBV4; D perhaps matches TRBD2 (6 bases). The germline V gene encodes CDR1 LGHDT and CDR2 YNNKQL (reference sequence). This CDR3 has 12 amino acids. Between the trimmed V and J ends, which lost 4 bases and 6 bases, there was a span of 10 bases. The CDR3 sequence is CASSFPGVEQYF. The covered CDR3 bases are TGTGCCAGCAGCTTTCCTGGGGTTGAACAGTAC.

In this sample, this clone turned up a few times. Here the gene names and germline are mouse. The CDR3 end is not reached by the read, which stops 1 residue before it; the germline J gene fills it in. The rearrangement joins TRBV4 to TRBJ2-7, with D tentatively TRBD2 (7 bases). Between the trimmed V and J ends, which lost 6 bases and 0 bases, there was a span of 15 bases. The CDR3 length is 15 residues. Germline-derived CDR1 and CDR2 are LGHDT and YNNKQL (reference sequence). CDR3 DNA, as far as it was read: TGTGCCAGCAGGAAGAGGGGGGCTAGCTCCTATGAACAGTAC. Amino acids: CASRKRGASSYEQY. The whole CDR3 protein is CASRKRGASSYEQYF.

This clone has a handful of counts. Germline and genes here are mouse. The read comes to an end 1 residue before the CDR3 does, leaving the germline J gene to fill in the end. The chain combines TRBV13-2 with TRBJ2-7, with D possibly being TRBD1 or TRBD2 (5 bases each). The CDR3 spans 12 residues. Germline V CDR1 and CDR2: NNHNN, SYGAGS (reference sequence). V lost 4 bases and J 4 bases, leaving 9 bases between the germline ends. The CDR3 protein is CASGRDGYEQYF. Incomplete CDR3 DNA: TGTGCCAGCGGTCGGGACGGATATGAACAGTAC.

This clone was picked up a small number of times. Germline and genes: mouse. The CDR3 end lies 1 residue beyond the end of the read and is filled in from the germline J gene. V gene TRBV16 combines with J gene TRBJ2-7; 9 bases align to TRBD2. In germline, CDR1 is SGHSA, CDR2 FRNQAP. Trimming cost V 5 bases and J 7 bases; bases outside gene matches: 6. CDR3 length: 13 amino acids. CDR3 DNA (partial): TGTGCAAGCAGCCGTGGGGGGGCGGGCGAACAGTAC. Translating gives CASSRGGAGEQY. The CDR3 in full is CASSRGGAGEQYF.

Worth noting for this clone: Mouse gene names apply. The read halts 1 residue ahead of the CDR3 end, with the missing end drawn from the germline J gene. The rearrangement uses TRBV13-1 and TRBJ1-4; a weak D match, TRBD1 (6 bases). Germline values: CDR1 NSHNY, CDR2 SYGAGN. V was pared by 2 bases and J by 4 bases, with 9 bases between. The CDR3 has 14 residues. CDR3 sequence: CASSDGTINERLFF. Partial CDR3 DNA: TGTGCCAGCAGTGACGGGACAATCAACGAAAGATTATTT.

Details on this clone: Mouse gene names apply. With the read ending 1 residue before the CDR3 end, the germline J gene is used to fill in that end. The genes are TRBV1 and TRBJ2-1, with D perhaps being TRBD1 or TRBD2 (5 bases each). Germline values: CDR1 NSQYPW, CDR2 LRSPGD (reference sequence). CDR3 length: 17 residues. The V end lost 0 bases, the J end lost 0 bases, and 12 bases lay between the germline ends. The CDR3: CTCSADAGRDNYAEQFF. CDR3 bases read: TGCACCTGCAGTGCAGACGCGGGGCGGGATAACTATGCTGAGCAGTTC. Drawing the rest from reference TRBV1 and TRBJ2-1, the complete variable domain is VTLLEQNPRWRLVPRGQAVNLRCILKNSQYPWMSWYQQDLQKQLQWLFTLRSPGDKEVKSLPGADYLATRVTDTELRLQVANMSQGRTLYCTCSADAGRDNYAEQFFGPGTRLTVL.

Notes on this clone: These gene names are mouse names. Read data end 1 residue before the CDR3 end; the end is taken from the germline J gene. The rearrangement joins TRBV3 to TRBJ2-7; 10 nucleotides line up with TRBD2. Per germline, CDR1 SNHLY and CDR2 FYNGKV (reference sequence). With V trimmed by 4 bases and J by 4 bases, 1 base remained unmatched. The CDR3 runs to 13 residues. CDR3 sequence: CASSWTGGYEQYF. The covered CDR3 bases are TGTGCCAGCAGCTGGACTGGGGGTTATGAACAGTAC.

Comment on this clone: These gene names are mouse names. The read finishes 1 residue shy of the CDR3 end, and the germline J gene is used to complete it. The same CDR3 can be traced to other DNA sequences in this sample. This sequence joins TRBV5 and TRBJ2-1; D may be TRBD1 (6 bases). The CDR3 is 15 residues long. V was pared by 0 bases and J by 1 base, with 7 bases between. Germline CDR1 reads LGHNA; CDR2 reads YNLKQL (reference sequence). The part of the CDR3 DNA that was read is TGTGCCAGCAGCCAAGAGAGGGGGAACTATGCTGAGCAGTTC. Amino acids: CASSQERGNYAEQF. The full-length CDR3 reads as CASSQERGNYAEQFF.

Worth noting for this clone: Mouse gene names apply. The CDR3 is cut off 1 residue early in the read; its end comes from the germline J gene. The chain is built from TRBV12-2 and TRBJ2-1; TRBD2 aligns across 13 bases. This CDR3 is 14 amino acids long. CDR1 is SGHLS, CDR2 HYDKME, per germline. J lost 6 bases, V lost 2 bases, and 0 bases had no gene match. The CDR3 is CASSRDWGGAEQFF. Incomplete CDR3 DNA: TGTGCCAGCTCTCGGGACTGGGGGGGTGCTGAGCAGTTC.

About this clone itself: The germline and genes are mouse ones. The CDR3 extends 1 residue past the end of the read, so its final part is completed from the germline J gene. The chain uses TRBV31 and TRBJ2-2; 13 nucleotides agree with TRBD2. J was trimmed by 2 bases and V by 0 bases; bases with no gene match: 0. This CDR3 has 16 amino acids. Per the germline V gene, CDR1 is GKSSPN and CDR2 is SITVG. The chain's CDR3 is CAWSLDWGGNTGQLYF. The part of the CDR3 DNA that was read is TGTGCCTGGAGTCTGGACTGGGGGGGCAACACCGGGCAGCTCTAC.

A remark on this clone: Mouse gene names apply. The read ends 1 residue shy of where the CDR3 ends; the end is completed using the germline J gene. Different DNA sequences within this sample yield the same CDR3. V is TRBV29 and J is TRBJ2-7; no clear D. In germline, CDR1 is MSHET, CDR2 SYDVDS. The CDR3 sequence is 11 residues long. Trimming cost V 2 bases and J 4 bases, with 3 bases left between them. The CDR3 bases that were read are TGTGCTAGCAGTTTAGGATATGAACAGTAC. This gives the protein CASSLGYEQY. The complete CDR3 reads CASSLGYEQYF.

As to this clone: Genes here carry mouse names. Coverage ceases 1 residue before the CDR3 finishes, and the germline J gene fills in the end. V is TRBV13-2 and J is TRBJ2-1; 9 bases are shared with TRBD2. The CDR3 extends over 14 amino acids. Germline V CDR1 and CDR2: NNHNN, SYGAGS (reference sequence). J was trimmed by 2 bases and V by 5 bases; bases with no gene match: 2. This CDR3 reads CASGDWGDYAEQFF. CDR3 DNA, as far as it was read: TGTGCCAGCGGGGACTGGGGAGACTATGCTGAGCAGTTC.

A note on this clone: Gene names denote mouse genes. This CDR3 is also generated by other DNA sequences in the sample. The chain's CDR3 is CASSLDWGGQDTQYF. Incomplete CDR3 DNA: TGTGCCAGCTCTCTCGACTGGGGGGGCCAAGACACCCAGTAC. The gene calls are TRBV12-2 and TRBJ2-5; 11 positions agree with TRBD2. Read data end 1 residue before the CDR3 end; the end is taken from the germline J gene. The CDR3 is 15 amino acids. V lost 0 bases, J lost 2 bases, and 0 bases stayed unmatched. CDR1 and CDR2 (germline): SGHLS, HYDKME.

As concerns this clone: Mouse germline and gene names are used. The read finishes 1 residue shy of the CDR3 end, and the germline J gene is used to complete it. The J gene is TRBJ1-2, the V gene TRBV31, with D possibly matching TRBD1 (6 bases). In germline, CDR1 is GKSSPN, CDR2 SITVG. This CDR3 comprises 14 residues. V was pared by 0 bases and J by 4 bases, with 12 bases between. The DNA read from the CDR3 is TGTGCCTGGAGTCTAGGGGGGGACGGCTCCGACTACACC. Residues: CAWSLGGDGSDYT. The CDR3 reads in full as CAWSLGGDGSDYTF.

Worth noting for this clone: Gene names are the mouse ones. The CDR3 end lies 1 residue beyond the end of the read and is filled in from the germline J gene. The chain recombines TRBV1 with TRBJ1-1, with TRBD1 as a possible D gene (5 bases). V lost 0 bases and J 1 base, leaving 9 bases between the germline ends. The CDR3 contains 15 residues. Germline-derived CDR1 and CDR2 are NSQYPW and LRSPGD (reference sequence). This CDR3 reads CTCSADPGGNTEVFF. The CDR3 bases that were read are TGCACCTGCAGTGCAGATCCGGGGGGAAACACAGAAGTCTTC.

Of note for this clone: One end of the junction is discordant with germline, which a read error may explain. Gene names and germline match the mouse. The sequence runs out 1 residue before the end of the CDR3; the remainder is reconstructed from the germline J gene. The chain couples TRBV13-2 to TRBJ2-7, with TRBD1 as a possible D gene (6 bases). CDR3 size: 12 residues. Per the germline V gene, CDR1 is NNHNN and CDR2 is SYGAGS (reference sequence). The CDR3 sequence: CAGGEGGYEQYF. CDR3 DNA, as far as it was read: TGTGCCGGCGGTGAAGGGGGATATGAACAGTAC.

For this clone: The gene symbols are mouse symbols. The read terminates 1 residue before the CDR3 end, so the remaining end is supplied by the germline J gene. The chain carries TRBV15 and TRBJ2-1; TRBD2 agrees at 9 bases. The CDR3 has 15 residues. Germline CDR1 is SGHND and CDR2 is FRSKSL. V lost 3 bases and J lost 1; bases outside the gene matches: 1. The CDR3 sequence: CASSFWGGNYAEQFF. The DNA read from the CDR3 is TGTGCCAGCAGTTTCTGGGGGGGGAACTATGCTGAGCAGTTC.

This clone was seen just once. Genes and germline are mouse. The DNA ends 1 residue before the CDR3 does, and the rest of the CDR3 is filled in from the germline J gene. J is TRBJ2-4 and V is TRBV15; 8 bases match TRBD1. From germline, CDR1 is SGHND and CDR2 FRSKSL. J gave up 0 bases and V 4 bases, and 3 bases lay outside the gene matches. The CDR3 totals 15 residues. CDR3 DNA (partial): TGTGCCAGCAGTTGGGACAGGACTAGTCAAAACACCTTGTAC. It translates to CASSWDRTSQNTLY. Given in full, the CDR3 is CASSWDRTSQNTLYF.

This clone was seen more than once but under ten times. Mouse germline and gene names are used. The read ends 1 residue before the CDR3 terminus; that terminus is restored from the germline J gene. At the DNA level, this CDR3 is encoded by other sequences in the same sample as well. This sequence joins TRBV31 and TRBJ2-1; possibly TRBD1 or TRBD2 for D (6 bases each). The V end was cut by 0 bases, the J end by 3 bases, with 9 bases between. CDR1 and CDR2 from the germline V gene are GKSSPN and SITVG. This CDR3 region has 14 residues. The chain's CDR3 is CAWSLAGAYAEQFF. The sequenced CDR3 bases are TGTGCCTGGAGTCTAGCGGGGGCCTATGCTGAGCAGTTC.

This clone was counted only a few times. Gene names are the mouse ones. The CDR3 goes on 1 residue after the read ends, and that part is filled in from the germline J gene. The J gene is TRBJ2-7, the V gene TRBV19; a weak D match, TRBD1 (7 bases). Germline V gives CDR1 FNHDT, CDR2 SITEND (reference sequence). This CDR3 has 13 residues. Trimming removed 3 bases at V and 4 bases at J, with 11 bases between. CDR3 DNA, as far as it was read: TGTGCCAGCAGTAGGCCAGGGGGGTATGAACAGTAC. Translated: CASSRPGGYEQY. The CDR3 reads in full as CASSRPGGYEQYF.

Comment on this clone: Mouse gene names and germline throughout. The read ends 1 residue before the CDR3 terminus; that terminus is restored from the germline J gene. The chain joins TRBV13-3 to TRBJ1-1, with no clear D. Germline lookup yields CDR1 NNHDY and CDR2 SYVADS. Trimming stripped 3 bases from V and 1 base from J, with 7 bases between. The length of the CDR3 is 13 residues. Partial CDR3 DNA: TGTGCCAGCAGTGCCGCAGGGAACACAGAAGTCTTC. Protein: CASSAAGNTEVF. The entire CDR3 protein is CASSAAGNTEVFF.

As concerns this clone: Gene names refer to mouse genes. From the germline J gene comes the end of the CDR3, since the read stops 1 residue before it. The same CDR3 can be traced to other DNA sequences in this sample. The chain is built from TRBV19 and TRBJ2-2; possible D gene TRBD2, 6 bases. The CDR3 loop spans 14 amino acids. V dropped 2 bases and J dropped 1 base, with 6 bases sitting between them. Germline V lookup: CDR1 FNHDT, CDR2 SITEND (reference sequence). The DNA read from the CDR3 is TGTGCCAGCAGTATCTGGGGAAACACCGGGCAGCTCTAC. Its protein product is CASSIWGNTGQLY. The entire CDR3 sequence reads CASSIWGNTGQLYF.